Listed below are T cell receptor beta chains from one sample, sequenced in a study of blood T cell repertoires in COVID-19. The assay was immunoSEQ multiplex PCR, and TCRdb's table has in-frame clones only and misses some. The data contain a few hundred thousand clones, roughly 87% of them singletons. The sequenced sample consisted of peripheral blood. Receptor source: a woman between 40 and 55 years old who had recovered from COVID-19. Both conserved end residues are part of each CDR3. A D gene is named only where the DNA matches it firmly. Rows may omit the clone size; those that give it use once, few, many or a size class.

. | TRBJ1-3 | . | TRBV28 | CATTEHMSSGNTIYF | TGTGCCACCACAGAACATATGAGCTCTGGAAACACCATATATTTT
. | TRBJ2-5 | . | TRBV5-6 | CASSLPQGLRETQYF | TGTGCCAGCAGCTTGCCTCAGGGTCTGAGGGAGACCCAGTACTTC
. | TRBJ2-1 | TRBD2 | TRBV5-8 | CASSLVGGRTYNEQFF | TGTGCCAGCAGCTTGGTCGGCGGGAGGACCTACAATGAGCAGTTCTTC
. | TRBJ1-2 | . | TRBV10-3 | CAISESGGEGAPGYTF | TGTGCCATCAGTGAGTCCGGGGGAGAGGGAGCTCCCGGCTACACCTTC
once | TRBJ2-3 | . | TRBV7-2 | CAERPPGGGDTQYF | TGTGCCGAAAGACCCCCGGGGGGCGGGGATACGCAGTATTTT
. | TRBJ1-6 | . | TRBV11-3 | CASSQYSSPLHF | TGTGCCAGCAGCCAATATAGTTCACCCCTCCACTTT
. | TRBJ1-2 | . | TRBV27 | CASSPTRFYGYTF | TGTGCCAGCAGTCCGACCAGGTTTTATGGCTACACCTTC
. | TRBJ1-1 | TRBD1 | TRBV6-1 | CASREESGGTEAFF | TGTGCCAGCAGGGAAGAGTCAGGGGGGACTGAAGCTTTCTTT
. | TRBJ1-1 | TRBD1 | TRBV27 | CACRGQGKSEAFF | TGTGCCTGTAGAGGACAGGGCAAATCAGAAGCTTTCTTT
. | TRBJ1-4 | . | TRBV5-6 | CASSLTGMTNEKLFF | TGTGCCAGCAGCTTAACAGGGATGACTAATGAAAAACTGTTTTTT
once | TRBJ2-1 | . | TRBV7-6 | CASSLRGQTYSYNEQFF | TGTGCCAGCAGCTTACGCGGACAGACCTACTCCTACAATGAGCAGTTCTTC
. | TRBJ1-2 | TRBD1 | TRBV5-4 | CASSLGRTGNYGYTF | TGTGCCAGCAGCTTGGGGCGGACAGGCAACTATGGCTACACCTTC
. | TRBJ1-1 | . | TRBV30 | CAWQGEGLGEAFF | TGTGCCTGGCAAGGGGAGGGACTGGGTGAAGCTTTCTTT
. | TRBJ1-2 | . | TRBV4-2 | CASSQPLGLNYGYTF | TGTGCCAGCAGCCAGCCTCTGGGACTTAACTATGGCTACACCTTC
. | TRBJ2-7 | TRBD1 | TRBV2 | CASRDRGRGAGYEQYF | TGTGCCAGCCGGGACAGGGGGCGCGGGGCGGGTTACGAGCAGTACTTC
. | TRBJ2-1 | TRBD2 | TRBV10-1 | CASSEMGLAGVGRQFF | TGCGCCAGCAGTGAGATGGGACTAGCGGGAGTAGGTAGGCAGTTCTTC
. | TRBJ1-1 | . | TRBV6-5 | CASSPRTVPAFF | TGTGCCAGCAGTCCCAGGACAGTCCCAGCTTTCTTT
. | TRBJ2-3 | TRBD2 | TRBV5-1 | CASRPGTSGSRTDTQYF | TGCGCCAGCAGGCCCGGGACTAGCGGGAGCCGCACAGATACGCAGTATTTT
. | TRBJ2-1 | . | TRBV14 | CASSRGHIVYNEQFF | TGTGCCAGCAGCCGAGGACACATCGTCTACAATGAGCAGTTCTTC
. | TRBJ1-5 | . | TRBV28 | CASSLLGAPPQHF | TGTGCCAGCAGTTTACTAGGGGCACCGCCCCAGCATTTT
. | TRBJ2-1 | . | TRBV11-2 | CASSLVSMAYNEQFF | TGTGCCAGCAGCTTAGTATCTATGGCCTACAATGAGCAGTTCTTC
. | TRBJ1-1 | . | TRBV7-5 | CVRSSYPKAPGNTEAFF | TGTGTCAGAAGCTCATACCCGAAGGCGCCGGGGAACACTGAAGCTTTCTTT
. | TRBJ1-2 | . | TRBV2 | CASSETYGYTF | TGTGCCAGCAGTGAAACTTATGGCTACACCTTC
. | TRBJ1-1 | . | TRBV5-6 | CASSLATGLETEAFF | TGTGCCAGCAGCTTGGCAACAGGGTTGGAGACTGAAGCTTTCTTT
. | TRBJ1-2 | . | TRBV24-1 | CATSDLQGYGYTF | TGTGCCACCAGTGATTTACAGGGCTATGGCTACACCTTC
. | TRBJ2-5 | TRBD2 | TRBV7-9 | CASSLTGGGETQYF | TGTGCCAGCAGCTTAACCGGGGGAGGGGAGACCCAGTACTTC
once | TRBJ2-7 | . | TRBV5-1 | CASSLDQGTYEQYF | TGCGCCAGCAGCTTGGATCAGGGAACCTACGAGCAGTACTTC
. | TRBJ2-5 | TRBD2 | TRBV7-7 | CASSFAGDETQYF | TGTGCCAGCAGCTTCGCGGGAGACGAGACCCAGTACTTC
. | TRBJ2-3 | TRBD2 | TRBV19 | CASTSSGPLGDTQYF | TGTGCCAGTACTTCTAGCGGACCTCTGGGAGATACGCAGTATTTT
. | TRBJ1-1 | . | TRBV5-1 | CASSLVAGDTEAFF | TGCGCCAGCAGCTTGGTGGCAGGGGACACTGAAGCTTTCTTT
. | TRBJ2-5 | . | TRBV9 | CASSVLPEQETQYF | TGTGCCAGCAGCGTTTTGCCAGAACAAGAGACCCAGTACTTC
. | TRBJ1-1 | . | TRBV2 | CASSEDSGMNTEAFF | TGTGCCAGCAGTGAAGATTCGGGTATGAACACTGAAGCTTTCTTT
. | TRBJ1-4 | TRBD1 | TRBV6-5 | CASSYRGQGEKLFF | TGTGCCAGCAGTTACAGGGGGCAAGGGGAAAAACTGTTTTTT
. | TRBJ2-5 | TRBD1 | TRBV5-4 | CASSKLAGQGMETQYF | TGTGCCAGCAGCAAGCTAGCCGGACAGGGGATGGAGACCCAGTACTTC
. | TRBJ2-7 | . | TRBV7-9 | CASSSQIYEQYF | TGTGCCAGCAGCTCCCAGATATACGAGCAGTACTTC